Detailed here is one T cell receptor beta chain. The CDR3 loop spans 13 amino acids. V gave up 5 bases and J gave up 0 bases, with 7 bases separating them. This sample stems from a study of blood T cell repertoires in COVID-19. Original handling: Amplification with reference gene primers provided the estimates of nucleated cell counts. Sequencing was performed with immunoSEQ multiplex PCR; in TCRdb, only in-frame clones are kept and a portion is missing. V and J calls and clone size follow that table, whereas D and trimming were derived from the DNA. The table has under 200,000 clones, 89% seen once. Sequencing was carried out using PBMCs or T cells enriched from blood (not recorded which). The chain employs TRBV12-3 or TRBV12-4 and TRBJ1-2, with TRBD1 as a possible D gene (5 bases). This clonotype originated in a woman aged 18-35 years who had recovered from COVID-19. The CDR3 sequence: CASSLDTNYGYTF. CDR3 DNA: TGTGCCAGCAGTCTGGACACTAACTATGGCTACACCTTC.